This T cell receptor beta chain was obtained from a study of identical twins. Findings and limits, study-wide: Whereas memory repertoires showed no such difference, abundant cord blood beta clonotypes carried fewer insertions.

V was cut by 6 bases and J by 0 bases, with 18 bases left in between. This CDR3 region has 16 residues. Germline CDR1 and CDR2: DFQATT and SNEGSKA (reference sequence). Unique molecular identifiers were present on cDNA, and template switching added a universal primer site. Each CDR3 protein gets one entry after TCRdb re-called the 5' RACE reads with MiXCR. The sample has 1.5 million or so distinct CDR3 sequences, more than 30% seen once; the top ten hold roughly 0.3%. In the case of this clonotype: Its antigen is still unknown.

The receptor was derived from a newborn girl in good health. V and J are TRBV20-1 and TRBJ2-1; D is tentatively TRBD1 or TRBD2 (5 bases each). The sample taken for sequencing was cord blood. CDR3 DNA: TGCAGTGCAATACACTATCGTGGGACCTCCTACAATGAGCAGTTCTTC. This codes for CSAIHYRGTSYNEQFF.